Listed below are T cell receptor beta chains from one sample, sequenced in a study of shared clonotypes between healthy human individuals. Libraries were prepared by immunoSEQ multiplex PCR; TCRdb keeps only in-frame clonotypes and omits some of them. Among roughly 640,000 clones listed, around 97% were seen once. The specimen was naive CD4+ T cells sorted from blood. The origin of the receptors is a woman aged 25 to 39 in good health. Both conserved end residues are part of each CDR3. Fields, in order: V gene, clone size, J gene, CDR3 protein. Clone size is not always given. Where it is, it says once, few, many or a class for expanded clones.

v_call: TRBV9
clone_size: .
j_call: TRBJ2-3
cdr3_aa: CASSASGTGVSDTQYF

v_call: TRBV5-1
clone_size: .
j_call: TRBJ2-3
cdr3_aa: CASSPGSDTQYF

v_call: TRBV11-2
clone_size: .
j_call: TRBJ2-5
cdr3_aa: CASSSGFGETQYF

v_call: TRBV6-6
clone_size: .
j_call: TRBJ2-7
cdr3_aa: CASSYSGAGASYEQYF

v_call: TRBV5-1
clone_size: .
j_call: TRBJ1-3
cdr3_aa: CASSLGNSGNTIYF

v_call: TRBV18
clone_size: .
j_call: TRBJ2-5
cdr3_aa: CASSPQGGRETQYF

v_call: TRBV7-9
clone_size: .
j_call: TRBJ2-3
cdr3_aa: CASSPLLRPKEDPDTQYF

v_call: TRBV9
clone_size: .
j_call: TRBJ2-6
cdr3_aa: CASSQGAGANVLTF

v_call: TRBV7-2
clone_size: .
j_call: TRBJ2-7
cdr3_aa: CASRLAGGPYEQYF

v_call: TRBV10-3
clone_size: once
j_call: TRBJ1-2
cdr3_aa: CAISAGDGYTF

v_call: TRBV7-2
clone_size: .
j_call: TRBJ2-3
cdr3_aa: CASSLLPRGVGDTQYF

v_call: TRBV5-1
clone_size: .
j_call: TRBJ2-3
cdr3_aa: CASRPVRGGAGTSGTQYF

v_call: TRBV9
clone_size: .
j_call: TRBJ1-3
cdr3_aa: CASSARGTGGMDTIYF

v_call: TRBV29-1
clone_size: once
j_call: TRBJ1-1
cdr3_aa: CSVAVHLSRGNTEAFF

v_call: TRBV5-1
clone_size: .
j_call: TRBJ2-3
cdr3_aa: CASSFRGSSSTDTQYF

v_call: TRBV9
clone_size: .
j_call: TRBJ2-7
cdr3_aa: CASSVGGRVDDEQYF

v_call: TRBV6-4
clone_size: .
j_call: TRBJ2-3
cdr3_aa: CASRGQAESGAQYF

v_call: TRBV11-2
clone_size: .
j_call: TRBJ1-2
cdr3_aa: CASSPSSEFATF

v_call: TRBV5-1
clone_size: .
j_call: TRBJ2-3
cdr3_aa: CASSSGTGADTQYF

v_call: TRBV11-2
clone_size: .
j_call: TRBJ2-3
cdr3_aa: CASTPVLGTGGTDTQYF

v_call: TRBV30
clone_size: .
j_call: TRBJ2-7
cdr3_aa: CAWSSLAGTYEQYF

v_call: TRBV5-1
clone_size: .
j_call: TRBJ2-1
cdr3_aa: CASSRDGRGHEQFF

v_call: TRBV28
clone_size: .
j_call: TRBJ1-2
cdr3_aa: CASSVEGLGYTF

v_call: TRBV6-1
clone_size: .
j_call: TRBJ2-1
cdr3_aa: CASSEAQRDHHNEQFF

v_call: TRBV28
clone_size: .
j_call: TRBJ1-4
cdr3_aa: CASSPLRGATNEKLFF

v_call: TRBV19
clone_size: .
j_call: TRBJ2-2
cdr3_aa: CASMELGVAGELFF

v_call: TRBV18
clone_size: .
j_call: TRBJ2-7
cdr3_aa: CASSPYDTGTYEQYF

v_call: TRBV19
clone_size: .
j_call: TRBJ1-1
cdr3_aa: CASSPGTGGWNTEAFF

v_call: TRBV7-8
clone_size: .
j_call: TRBJ2-1
cdr3_aa: CASSLGSGSILEQFF

v_call: TRBV5-1
clone_size: .
j_call: TRBJ2-2
cdr3_aa: CASSSPSGYGGELFF

v_call: TRBV11-2
clone_size: .
j_call: TRBJ2-1
cdr3_aa: CASTAGVAGGHEQFF

v_call: TRBV14
clone_size: .
j_call: TRBJ1-1
cdr3_aa: CASSQEPGSNTEAFF